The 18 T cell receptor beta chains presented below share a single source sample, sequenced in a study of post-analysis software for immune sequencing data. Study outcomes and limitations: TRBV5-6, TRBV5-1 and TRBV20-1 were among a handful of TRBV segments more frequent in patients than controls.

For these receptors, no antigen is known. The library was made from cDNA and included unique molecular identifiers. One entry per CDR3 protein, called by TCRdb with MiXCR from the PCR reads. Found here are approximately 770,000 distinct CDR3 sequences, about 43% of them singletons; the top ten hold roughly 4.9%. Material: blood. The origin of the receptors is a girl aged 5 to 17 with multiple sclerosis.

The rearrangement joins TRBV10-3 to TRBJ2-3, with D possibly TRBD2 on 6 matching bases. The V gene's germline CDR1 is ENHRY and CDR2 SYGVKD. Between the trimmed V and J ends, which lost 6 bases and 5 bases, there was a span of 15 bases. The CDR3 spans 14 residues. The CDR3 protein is CAIREGPGEDTQYF. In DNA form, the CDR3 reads TGTGCCATCAGGGAGGGCCCGGGAGAAGATACGCAGTATTTT.

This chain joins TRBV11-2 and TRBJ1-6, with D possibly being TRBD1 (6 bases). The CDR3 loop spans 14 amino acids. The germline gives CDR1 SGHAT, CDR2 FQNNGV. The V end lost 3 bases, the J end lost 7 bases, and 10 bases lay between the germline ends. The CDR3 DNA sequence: TGTGCCAGCAGCTTTCGGGACAAGAATTCACCCCTCCACTTT. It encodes CASSFRDKNSPLHF. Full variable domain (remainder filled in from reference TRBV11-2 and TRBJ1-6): EAGVAQSPRYKIIEKRQSVAFWCNPISGHATLYWYQQILGQGPKLLIQFQNNGVVDDSQLPKDRFSAERLKGVDSTLKIQPAKLEDSAVYLCASSFRDKNSPLHFGNGTRLTVT.

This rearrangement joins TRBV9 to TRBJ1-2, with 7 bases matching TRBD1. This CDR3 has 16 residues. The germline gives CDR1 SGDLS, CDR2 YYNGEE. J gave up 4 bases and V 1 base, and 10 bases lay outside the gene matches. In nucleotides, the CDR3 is TGTGCCAGCAGCGTATCCCGACAGGGCCCCCGCTATGGCTACACCTTC. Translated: CASSVSRQGPRYGYTF. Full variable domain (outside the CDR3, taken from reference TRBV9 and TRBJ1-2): DSGVTQTPKHLITATGQRVTLRCSPRSGDLSVYWYQQSLDQGLQFLIQYYNGEERAKGNILERFSAQQFPDLHSELNLSSLELGDSALYFCASSVSRQGPRYGYTFGSGTRLTVV.

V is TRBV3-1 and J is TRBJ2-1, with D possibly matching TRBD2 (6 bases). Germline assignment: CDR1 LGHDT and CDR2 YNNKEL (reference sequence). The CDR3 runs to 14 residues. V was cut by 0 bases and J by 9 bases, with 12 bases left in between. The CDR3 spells CASSQDSLAREQFF. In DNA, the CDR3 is TGTGCCAGCAGCCAAGATAGCCTAGCGCGTGAGCAGTTCTTC.

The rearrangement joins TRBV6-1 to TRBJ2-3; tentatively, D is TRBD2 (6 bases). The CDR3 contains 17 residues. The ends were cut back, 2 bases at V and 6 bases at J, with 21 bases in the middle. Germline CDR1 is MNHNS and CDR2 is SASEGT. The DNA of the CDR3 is TGTGCCAGCAGTGAAACCCGTGGGGGGATGTATCGGGATACGCAGTATTTT. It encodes CASSETRGGMYRDTQYF.

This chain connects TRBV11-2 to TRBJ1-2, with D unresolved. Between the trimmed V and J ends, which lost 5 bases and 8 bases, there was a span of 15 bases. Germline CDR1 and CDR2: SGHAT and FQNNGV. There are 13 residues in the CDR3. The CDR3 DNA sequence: TGTGCCAGCAGCCCTGGTGCCTCCCGGGGCTACACCTTC. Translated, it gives CASSPGASRGYTF.

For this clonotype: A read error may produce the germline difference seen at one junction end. CDR3 coding DNA: TGTGCCGGCAGTTACTTTGGCTCTCAACAGGGAAACTATGGCTACACCTTC. This codes for CAGSYFGSQQGNYGYTF. This chain joins TRBV6-6 and TRBJ1-2, with D maybe TRBD1 (6 bases). The CDR3 totals 17 residues. Germline lookup yields CDR1 MNHNY and CDR2 SVGAGI (reference sequence).

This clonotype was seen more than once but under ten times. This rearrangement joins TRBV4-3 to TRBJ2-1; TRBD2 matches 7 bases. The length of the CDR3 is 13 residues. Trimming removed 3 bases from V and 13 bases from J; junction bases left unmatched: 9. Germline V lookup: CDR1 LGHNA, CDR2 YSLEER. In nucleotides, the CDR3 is TGCGCCAGCAGCCAGGATACCCGGGGGGAACAGTTCTTC. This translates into CASSQDTRGEQFF.

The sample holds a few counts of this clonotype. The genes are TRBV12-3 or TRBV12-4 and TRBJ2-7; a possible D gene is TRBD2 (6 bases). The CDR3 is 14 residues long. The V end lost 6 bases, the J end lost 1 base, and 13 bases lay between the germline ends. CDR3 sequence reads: CASREGSGSYEQYF. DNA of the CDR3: TGTGCCAGCAGGGAGGGCAGCGGGTCCTACGAGCAGTACTTC.

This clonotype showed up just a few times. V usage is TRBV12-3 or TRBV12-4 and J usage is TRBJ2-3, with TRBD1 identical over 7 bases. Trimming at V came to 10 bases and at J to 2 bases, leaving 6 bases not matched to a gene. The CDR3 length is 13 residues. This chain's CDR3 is CAISGQPTDTQYF. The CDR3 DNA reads TGTGCCATCTCGGGACAGCCCACAGATACGCAGTATTTT.

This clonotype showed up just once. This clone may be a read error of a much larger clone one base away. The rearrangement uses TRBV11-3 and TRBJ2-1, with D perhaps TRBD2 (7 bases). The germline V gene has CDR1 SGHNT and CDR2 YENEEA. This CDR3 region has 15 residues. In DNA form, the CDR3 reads TGTACCAGCAGCTTAGGGGGGGGAGTATACAATGAGCAGTTCTTC. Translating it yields CTSSLGGGVYNEQFF.

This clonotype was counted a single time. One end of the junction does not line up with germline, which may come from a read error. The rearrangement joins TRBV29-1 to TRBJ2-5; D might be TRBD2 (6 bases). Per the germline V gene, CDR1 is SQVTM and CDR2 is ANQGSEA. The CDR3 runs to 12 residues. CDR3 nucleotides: TGCAGCGTTGAAGTCGGCGGGGAGACCCAGTACTTT. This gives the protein CSVEVGGETQYF.

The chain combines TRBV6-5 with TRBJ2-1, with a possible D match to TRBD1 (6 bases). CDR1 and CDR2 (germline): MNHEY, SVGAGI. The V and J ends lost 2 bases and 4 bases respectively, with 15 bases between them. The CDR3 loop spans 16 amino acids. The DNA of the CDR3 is TGTGCCAGCAGTTACACGCCCCGAGGGGGATACAATGAGCAGTTCTTC. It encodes CASSYTPRGGYNEQFF.

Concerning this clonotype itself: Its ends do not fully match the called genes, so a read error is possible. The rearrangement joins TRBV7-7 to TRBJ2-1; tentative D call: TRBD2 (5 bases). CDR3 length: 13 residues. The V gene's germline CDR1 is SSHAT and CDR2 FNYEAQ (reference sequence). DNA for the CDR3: TGTGCTAGCAGCTTAGCGCTAGGGAATGGGCAGTTCTTC. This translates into CASSLALGNGQFF.

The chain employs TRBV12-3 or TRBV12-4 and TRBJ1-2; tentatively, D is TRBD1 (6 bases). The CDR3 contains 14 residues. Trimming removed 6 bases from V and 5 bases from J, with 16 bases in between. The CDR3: CASSPRATGYGYTF. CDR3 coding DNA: TGTGCCAGCAGCCCACGGGCCACAGGGTATGGCTACACCTTC.

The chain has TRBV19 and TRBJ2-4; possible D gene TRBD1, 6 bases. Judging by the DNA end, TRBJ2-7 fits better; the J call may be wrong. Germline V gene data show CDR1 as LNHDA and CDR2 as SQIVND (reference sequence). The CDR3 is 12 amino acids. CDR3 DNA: TGTGCCAGTAGTGCCAGGGGCGGCGAGCAGTACTTC. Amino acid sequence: CASSARGGEQYF.

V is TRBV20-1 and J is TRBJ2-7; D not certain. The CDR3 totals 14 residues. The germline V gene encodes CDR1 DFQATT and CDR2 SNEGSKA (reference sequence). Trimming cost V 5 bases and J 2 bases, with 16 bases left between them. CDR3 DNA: TGCAGTGCTGCGTGGTTAGCCGCCGCCTACGAGCAGTACTTC. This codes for CSAAWLAAAYEQYF.

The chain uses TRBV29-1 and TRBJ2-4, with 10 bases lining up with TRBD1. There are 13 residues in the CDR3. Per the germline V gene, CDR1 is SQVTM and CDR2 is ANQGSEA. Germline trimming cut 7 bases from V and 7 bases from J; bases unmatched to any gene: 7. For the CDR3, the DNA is TGCAGCGGGATGGGACAGGGGATGAACATTCAGTACTTC. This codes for CSGMGQGMNIQYF.